This T cell receptor beta chain was captured by sequencing in a study of blood T cell repertoires in COVID-19. Study in general: Some COVID-19 samples were acute and others convalescent; all came from the United States, Italy and Spain. The cDNA or gDNA used as material had been derived from T cells, B-cell-depleted T cells, or PBMCs.

Original processing methods: Counts of nucleated cells, estimated from reference gene primer amplification, were obtained. The repertoire was sequenced with immunoSEQ multiplex PCR; TCRdb's copy has only in-frame clones and lacks some. Clonal size and the V and J genes are those of that table, whereas D and trimming came from the DNA. The profile covers over 50,000 clones, with 88% appearing a single time and about 5% taken by the ten largest. This CDR3 contains 13 residues. The germline gives CDR1 KGHSH, CDR2 LQKENI. Deletions cut 4 bases from V and 3 bases from J, with 7 bases between. Sequencing was done on a sample of peripheral blood. The sequence derives from a human donor in a cohort sampled during active COVID-19. The rearrangement links TRBV18 to TRBJ1-5, with a weak D call TRBD1 (5 bases). The CDR3 here is CASSQQDNQPQHF. DNA of the CDR3: TGTGCCAGCTCACAACAGGACAATCAGCCCCAGCATTTT.